These 19 T cell receptor beta chains share one sample of origin, sequenced in a study of T cell responses to AZD1222 COVID-19 vaccine. Sequencing was performed with immunoSEQ multiplex PCR; in TCRdb, only in-frame clones are kept and a portion is missing. The sample yields under 150,000 clones, approximately 90% seen once. Specimen: peripheral blood, collected 28 days after the second AZD1222 dose. These receptors were obtained from an adult who received the AZD1222 COVID-19 vaccine.

J is TRBJ2-3 and V is TRBV12-5; no clear D gene. CDR1 is LGHNT and CDR2 is FRNRAP in the germline V gene. Trimming stripped 9 bases from V and 0 bases from J, with 7 bases between. This CDR3 spans 12 amino acids. The CDR3 DNA reads as TGTGCTAGCTCCGCTAGCACAGATACGCAGTATTTT. Its translation: CASSASTDTQYF.

The gene calls are TRBV15 and TRBJ1-5; D not resolved. Germline V gives CDR1 LNHNV, CDR2 YYDKDF (reference sequence). The length of the CDR3 is 13 residues. Trimming took off 4 bases at V and 4 bases at J, with 8 bases between the two ends. CDR3 coding DNA: TGTGCCACCAGCACCACACCAAATCAGCCCCAGCATTTT. As protein: CATSTTPNQPQHF.

A few counts support this clone. This sequence joins TRBV12-3 or TRBV12-4 and TRBJ1-5; D is unclear. The V end was cut by 4 bases, the J end by 5 bases, with 6 bases between. This CDR3 is 12 amino acids long. The CDR3: CASSSVYQPQHF. The CDR3 DNA follows: TGTGCCAGCAGTTCAGTATATCAGCCCCAGCATTTT.

This rearrangement joins TRBV2 to TRBJ2-2, with TRBD2 matching over 8 bases. This CDR3 contains 14 residues. The trim removed 6 bases at V and 7 bases at J, leaving 7 bases unmatched. Looked up from germline, CDR1 is SNHLY and CDR2 is FYNNEI. The CDR3 is CASRGVAGIGELFF. The CDR3 nucleotides are TGTGCCAGCAGAGGGGTAGCGGGGATCGGGGAGCTGTTTTTT.

This sequence joins TRBV7-9 and TRBJ2-3; 7 nucleotides line up with TRBD2. With V trimmed by 1 base and J by 4 bases, 5 bases remained unmatched. The germline V gene encodes CDR1 SEHNR and CDR2 FQNEAQ (reference sequence). The CDR3 loop spans 15 amino acids. The CDR3 loop is CASSLVLGRADTQYF. The CDR3, as DNA: TGTGCCAGCAGCTTAGTTTTGGGGAGGGCAGATACGCAGTATTTT.

The chain is built from TRBV6-6 and TRBJ2-7; possibly TRBD1 for D (5 bases). Between the trimmed V and J ends, which lost 3 bases and 1 base, there was a span of 10 bases. CDR3 length equals 14 residues. The germline gives CDR1 MNHNY, CDR2 SVGAGI (reference sequence). As DNA, the CDR3 is TGTGCCAGCAGTTATCAGGGTGGTTCCTACGAGCAGTACTTC. As protein: CASSYQGGSYEQYF.

This clone showed up just once. The V and J genes are TRBV7-2 and TRBJ2-1, with D perhaps matching TRBD2 (6 bases). The germline V gene has CDR1 SGHTA and CDR2 FQGNSA. The CDR3 length is 16 residues. The V and J ends lost 5 bases and 1 base respectively, with 15 bases between them. The CDR3 DNA sequence: TGTGCCAGCAGCAGTACCGGGACTTGGTCCTACAATGAGCAGTTCTTC. This translates into CASSSTGTWSYNEQFF.

This chain joins TRBV7-2 and TRBJ2-3; D is unclear. The germline V gene has CDR1 SGHTA and CDR2 FQGNSA. The CDR3 extends over 15 amino acids. V was pared by 1 base and J by 6 bases, with 14 bases between. The CDR3 coding sequence is TGTGCCAGCAGCTTAGGTAGTAGGGTGGCGGATACGCAGTATTTT. Its translation: CASSLGSRVADTQYF.

The V gene is TRBV28, the J gene TRBJ2-2, with D perhaps TRBD2 (6 bases). The ends were cut back, 10 bases at V and 1 base at J, with 10 bases in the middle. This CDR3 is 13 amino acids long. Germline-derived CDR1 and CDR2 are MDHEN and SYDVKM. CDR3 protein: CAIGRENTGELFF. As DNA, the CDR3 is TGTGCCATCGGGAGAGAGAACACCGGGGAGCTGTTTTTT.

About this clone itself: The sample carries other DNA sequences with the same CDR3. This chain joins TRBV28 and TRBJ2-3; a possible D gene is TRBD2 (5 bases). CDR3 size: 14 residues. Deletions cut 6 bases from V and 3 bases from J, with 13 bases between. The germline V gene has CDR1 MDHEN and CDR2 SYDVKM. CDR3 in amino acids: CASSFLLGTDTQYF. The CDR3 nucleotides are TGTGCCAGCAGCTTCCTACTAGGGACAGATACGCAGTATTTT.

The V and J genes are TRBV11-2 and TRBJ2-3; D call uncertain. Trimming removed 1 base at V and 6 bases at J, with 17 bases between. The CDR3 sequence is 16 residues long. CDR1 and CDR2 from the germline V gene are SGHAT and FQNNGV. In DNA, the CDR3 is TGTGCCAGCAGCTTAGGTAACACAATAGCCGGGGATACGCAGTATTTT. Its protein is CASSLGNTIAGDTQYF.

The rearrangement uses TRBV5-1 and TRBJ1-2, with D possibly matching TRBD1 (6 bases). Looked up from germline, CDR1 is SGHRS and CDR2 is YFSETQ. There are 14 residues in the CDR3. V lost 4 bases to trimming and J lost 5 bases, with 15 bases between them. DNA of the CDR3: TGCGCCAGCAGCGTATCTCGGGACACATATGGCTACACCTTC. It is translated as CASSVSRDTYGYTF.

The gene calls are TRBV18 and TRBJ2-7; tentatively, D is TRBD1 or TRBD2 (5 bases each). The CDR3 sequence is 18 residues long. V lost 2 bases and J 0 bases, leaving 20 bases between the germline ends. The germline CDR1 and CDR2 sequences are KGHSH and LQKENI. The CDR3 spells CASSPSPTGTGSSYEQYF. The CDR3 nucleotides are TGTGCCAGCTCACCATCGCCAACCGGGACGGGGAGCTCCTACGAGCAGTACTTC.

The rearrangement joins TRBV10-3 to TRBJ1-2; D gene uncertain. Germline CDR1 and CDR2: ENHRY and SYGVKD. The CDR3 has 15 residues. V lost 2 bases to trimming and J lost 2 bases, with 12 bases between them. The CDR3 DNA sequence: TGTGCCATCAGTGAGGCCCGAGGTTCCAACTATGGCTACACCTTC. Amino acid sequence: CAISEARGSNYGYTF.

On this clone itself: A much larger clone lies one base from this, so it may be a read error. V usage is TRBV7-9 and J usage is TRBJ1-1; 8 bases agree with TRBD1. The CDR3 totals 14 residues. Per germline, CDR1 SEHNR and CDR2 FQNEAQ (reference sequence). V gave up 3 bases and J gave up 1 base; unmatched junction bases: 1. CDR3 loop: CASSLGQENTEAFF. The CDR3 DNA follows: TGTGCCAGCAGCTTGGGACAGGAGAACACTGAAGCTTTCTTT.

The chain uses TRBV19 and TRBJ1-3, with D uncertain. CDR3 length equals 15 residues. CDR1 is LNHDA and CDR2 is SQIVND in the germline V gene (reference sequence). Trimming stripped 7 bases from V and 0 bases from J, with 13 bases between. The CDR3 reads CASIFPTDSGNTIYF. In nucleotides, the CDR3 is TGTGCCAGTATCTTCCCAACAGACTCTGGAAACACCATATATTTT.

The CDR3 region is CASSQDRSTRAGELFF. As DNA, the CDR3 is TGCGCCAGCAGCCAAGATAGGAGTACGAGGGCCGGGGAGCTGTTTTTT. The rearrangement uses TRBV4-1 and TRBJ2-2, with D tentatively TRBD2 (5 bases). From germline, CDR1 is MGHRA and CDR2 YSYEKL. Trimming cost V 0 bases and J 6 bases, with 14 bases left between them. The CDR3 has 16 amino acids.

This chain uses TRBV7-2 with TRBJ1-1; a possible D gene is TRBD1 (6 bases). V lost 8 bases to trimming and J lost 5 bases, with 18 bases between them. There are 14 residues in the CDR3. CDR1 SGHTA and CDR2 FQGNSA come from the germline V gene. CDR3 sequence (DNA): TGTGCCAGCGGCTCCGAGCGGGGGCGAACTGAAGCTTTCTTT. It encodes CASGSERGRTEAFF.

This clone was detected only once. The J gene is TRBJ1-6, the V gene TRBV2, with D unresolved. The germline V and J ends were trimmed by 8 bases and 4 bases, with 12 bases remaining between them. Germline values: CDR1 SNHLY, CDR2 FYNNEI. This CDR3 region has 14 residues. The CDR3 region has the DNA TGTGCCAGCCGCTCTCCTTCTTATAATTCACCCCTCCACTTT. Protein sequence: CASRSPSYNSPLHF.